This paragraph covers one T cell receptor beta chain sequence. The record originates from a study of blood T cell repertoires in COVID-19. Across under 25 US areas, participants ranged in age from roughly 18 to 89 years. Germline lookup yields CDR1 SQVTM and CDR2 ANQGSEA. CDR3 length: 13 amino acids. V lost 6 bases and J 7 bases, leaving 15 bases between the germline ends. The repertoire was sequenced with immunoSEQ multiplex PCR; TCRdb's copy has only in-frame clones and lacks some. The sample holds roughly 190,000 clones, roughly 82% seen once. The rearrangement links TRBV29-1 to TRBJ1-4; D possibly corresponds to TRBD1 (5 bases). The receptor was isolated from a man aged 35 to 55 who had recovered from COVID-19. Source material: PBMCs or T cells enriched from blood (not recorded which). The chain's CDR3 is CSVSVGLGEKLFF. The CDR3 nucleotides are TGCAGCGTATCCGTGGGGCTTGGTGAAAAACTGTTTTTT.